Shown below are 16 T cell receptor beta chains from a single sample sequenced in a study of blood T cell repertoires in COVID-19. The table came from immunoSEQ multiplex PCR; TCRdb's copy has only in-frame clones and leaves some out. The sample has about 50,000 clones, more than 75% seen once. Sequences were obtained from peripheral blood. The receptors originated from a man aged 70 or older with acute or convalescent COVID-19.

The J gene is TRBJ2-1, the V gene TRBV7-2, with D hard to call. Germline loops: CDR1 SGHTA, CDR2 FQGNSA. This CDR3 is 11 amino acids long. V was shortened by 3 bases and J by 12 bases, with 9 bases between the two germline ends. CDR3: CASSLRSLQFF. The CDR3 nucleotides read TGTGCCAGCAGCTTGAGATCTTTGCAGTTCTTC. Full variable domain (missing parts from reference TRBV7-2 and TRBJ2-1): GAGVSQSPSNKVTEKGKDVELRCDPISGHTALYWYRQSLGQGLEFLIYFQGNSAPDKSGLPSDRFSAERTGGSVSTLTIQRTQQEDSAVYLCASSLRSLQFFGPGTRLTVL.

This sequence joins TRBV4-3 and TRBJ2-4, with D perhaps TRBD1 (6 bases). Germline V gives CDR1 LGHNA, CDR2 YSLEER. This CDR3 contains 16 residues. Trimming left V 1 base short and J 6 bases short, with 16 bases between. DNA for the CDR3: TGCGCCAGCAGCCAAGGGACAGCTACTAGGAGAAACATTCAGTACTTC. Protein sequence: CASSQGTATRRNIQYF.

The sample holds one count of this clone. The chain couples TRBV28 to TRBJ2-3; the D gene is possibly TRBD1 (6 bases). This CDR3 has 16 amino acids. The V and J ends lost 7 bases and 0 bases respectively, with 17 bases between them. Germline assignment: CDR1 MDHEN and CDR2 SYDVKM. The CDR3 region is CASTSLGTGSTDTQYF. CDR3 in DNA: TGTGCCAGCACCTCCCTGGGAACAGGGAGCACAGATACGCAGTATTTT. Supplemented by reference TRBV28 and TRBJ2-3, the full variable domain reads DVKVTQSSRYLVKRTGEKVFLECVQDMDHENMFWYRQDPGLGLRLIYFSYDVKMKEKGDIPEGYSVSREKKERFSLILESASTNQTSMYLCASTSLGTGSTDTQYFGPGTRLTVL.

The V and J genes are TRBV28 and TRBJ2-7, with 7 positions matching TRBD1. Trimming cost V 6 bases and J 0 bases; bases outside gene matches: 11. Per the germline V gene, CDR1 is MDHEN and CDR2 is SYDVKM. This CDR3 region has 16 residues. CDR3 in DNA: TGTGCCAGCAGACCATCATGGACAGGAGGCTCCTACGAGCAGTACGTC. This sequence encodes CASRPSWTGGSYEQYV.

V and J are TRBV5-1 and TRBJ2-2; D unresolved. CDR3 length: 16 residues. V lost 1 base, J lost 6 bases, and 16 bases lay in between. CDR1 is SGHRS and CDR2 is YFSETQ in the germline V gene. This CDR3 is CASSLSQAAGAGELFF. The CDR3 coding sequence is TGCGCCAGCAGCTTGTCCCAAGCAGCTGGAGCCGGGGAGCTGTTTTTT.

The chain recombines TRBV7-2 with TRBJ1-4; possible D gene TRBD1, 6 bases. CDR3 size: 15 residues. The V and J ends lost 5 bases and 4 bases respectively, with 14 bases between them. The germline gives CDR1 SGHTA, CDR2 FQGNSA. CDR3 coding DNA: TGTGCCAGCAGCCCGGGGGGGGCGGGTAATGAAAAACTGTTTTTT. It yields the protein CASSPGGAGNEKLFF.

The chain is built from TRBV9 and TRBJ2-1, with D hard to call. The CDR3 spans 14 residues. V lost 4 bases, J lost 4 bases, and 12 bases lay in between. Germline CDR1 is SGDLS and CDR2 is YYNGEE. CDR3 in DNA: TGTGCCAGCAGCCCGTCGGTCGGTTACAATGAGCAGTTCTTC. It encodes CASSPSVGYNEQFF.

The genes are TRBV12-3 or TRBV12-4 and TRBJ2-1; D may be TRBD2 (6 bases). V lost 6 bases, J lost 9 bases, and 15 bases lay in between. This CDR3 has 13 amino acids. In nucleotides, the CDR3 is TGTGCCAGCAGCCTCAACCTGGGAGGTGAGCAGTTCTTC. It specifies CASSLNLGGEQFF.

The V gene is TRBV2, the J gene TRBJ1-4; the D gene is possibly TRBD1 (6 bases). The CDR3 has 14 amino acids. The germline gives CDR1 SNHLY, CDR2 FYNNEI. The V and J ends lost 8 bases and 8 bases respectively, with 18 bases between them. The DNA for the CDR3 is TGTGCCAGCGGTCAGGGGATTCTAGACGAAAAACTGTTTTTT. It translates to CASGQGILDEKLFF.

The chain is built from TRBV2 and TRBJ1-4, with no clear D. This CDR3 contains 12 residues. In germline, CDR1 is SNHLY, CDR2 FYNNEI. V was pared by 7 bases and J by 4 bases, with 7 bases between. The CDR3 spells CASNRGNEKLFF. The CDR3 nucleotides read TGTGCCAGCAATCGGGGTAATGAAAAACTGTTTTTT.

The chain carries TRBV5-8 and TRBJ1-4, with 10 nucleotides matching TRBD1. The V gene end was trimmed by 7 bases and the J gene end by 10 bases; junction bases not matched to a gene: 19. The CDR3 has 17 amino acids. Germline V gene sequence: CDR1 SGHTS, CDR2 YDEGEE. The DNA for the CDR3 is TGTGCCAGCGGTACGGGACAGGGGACGAAGAACTCTGTAAAACTGTTTTTT. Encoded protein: CASGTGQGTKNSVKLFF. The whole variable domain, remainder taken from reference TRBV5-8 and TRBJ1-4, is EAGVTQSPTHLIKTRGQQATLRCSPISGHTSVYWYQQALGLGLQFLLWYDEGEERNRGNFPPRFSGRQFPNYSSELNVNALELEDSALYLCASGTGQGTKNSVKLFFGSGTQLSVL.

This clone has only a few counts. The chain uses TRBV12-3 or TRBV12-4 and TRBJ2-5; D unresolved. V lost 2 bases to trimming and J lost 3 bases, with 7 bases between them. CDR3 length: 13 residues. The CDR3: CASSLSPKETQYF. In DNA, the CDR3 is TGTGCCAGCAGTTTATCCCCAAAAGAGACCCAGTACTTC.

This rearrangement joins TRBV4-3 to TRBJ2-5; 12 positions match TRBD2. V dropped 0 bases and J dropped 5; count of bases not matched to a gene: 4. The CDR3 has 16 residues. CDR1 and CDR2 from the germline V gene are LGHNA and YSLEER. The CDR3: CASSQEQLAGGETQYF. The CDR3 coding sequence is TGCGCCAGCAGCCAAGAGCAACTAGCGGGAGGTGAGACCCAGTACTTC.

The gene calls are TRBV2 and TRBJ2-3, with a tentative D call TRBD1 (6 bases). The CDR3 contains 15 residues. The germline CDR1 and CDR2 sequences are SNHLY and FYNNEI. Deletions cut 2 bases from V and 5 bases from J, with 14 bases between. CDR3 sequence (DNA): TGTGCCAGCAGTGAACGGCAGGGGCGGAAAGATACGCAGTATTTT. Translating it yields CASSERQGRKDTQYF.

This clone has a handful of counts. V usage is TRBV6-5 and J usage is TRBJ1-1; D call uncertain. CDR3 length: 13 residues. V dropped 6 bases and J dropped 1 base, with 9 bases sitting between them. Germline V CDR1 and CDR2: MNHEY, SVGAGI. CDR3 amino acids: CASSGGRNTEAFF. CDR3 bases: TGTGCCAGCAGCGGAGGTAGGAACACTGAAGCTTTCTTT.

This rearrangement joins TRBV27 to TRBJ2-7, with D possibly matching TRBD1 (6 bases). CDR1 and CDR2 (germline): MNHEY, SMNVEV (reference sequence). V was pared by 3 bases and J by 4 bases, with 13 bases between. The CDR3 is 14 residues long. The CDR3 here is CASSFSAGEYEQYF. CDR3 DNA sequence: TGTGCCAGCAGTTTCTCGGCAGGGGAATACGAGCAGTACTTC.